This T cell receptor beta chain stems from a study of T cells in localized non-small cell lung cancer. The study, taken as a whole, reports: Uninvolved adjacent lung showed the highest T cell clonality, exceeding tumor.

Notes on this clone: Its cognate antigen is unknown.

Between the trimmed V and J ends, which lost 8 bases and 9 bases, there was a span of 17 bases. This CDR3 is 13 amino acids long. Germline loops: CDR1 MNHGY, CDR2 SAAAGT. The repertoire was sequenced with immunoSEQ multiplex PCR; TCRdb's copy has only in-frame clones and lacks some. This table has about 6,000 clones, roughly two fifths appearing once. The chain carries TRBV6-8 and TRBJ1-5; D gene uncertain. Sequenced here: lung tumor tissue, sampled before any cancer treatment. The sequence was collected from a woman between 40 and 69 years old with stage II squamous cell lung carcinoma. CDR3 DNA: TGTGCCAGCCTAATCGAGGCCCATGGGCCCCAGCATTTT. Translating it yields CASLIEAHGPQHF.